These 16 T cell receptor beta chains were sequenced from one sample in a study of PD-L1 blockade in urothelial cancer. Clones were read by immunoSEQ multiplex PCR, and TCRdb kept only the in-frame ones, dropping some. The sample holds fewer than 95,000 clones, 84% seen once. The time point: pretreatment peripheral blood. Material: PBMCs, obtained around atezolizumab (anti-PD-L1) treatment. Source of these receptors: a man aged 55 to 70 with urothelial cancer.

The chain joins TRBV2 to TRBJ1-5; the D gene is possibly TRBD1 (6 bases). The CDR3 contains 13 residues. V was pared by 9 bases and J by 3 bases, with 12 bases between. CDR1 SNHLY and CDR2 FYNNEI come from the germline V gene. CDR3 bases: TGTGCCAGTTCAAGACAGGTCAATCAGCCCCAGCATTTT. This sequence encodes CASSRQVNQPQHF.

The chain combines TRBV4-1 with TRBJ2-1; 12 nucleotides agree with TRBD2. J was trimmed by 5 bases and V by 3 bases; bases with no gene match: 5. Per germline, CDR1 MGHRA and CDR2 YSYEKL. The CDR3 has 16 amino acids. This chain's CDR3 is CASSQMTSGGHNEQFF. CDR3 nucleotide sequence: TGCGCCAGCAGCCAGATGACTAGCGGGGGACACAATGAGCAGTTCTTC.

The V and J genes are TRBV6-6 and TRBJ1-2, with D perhaps matching TRBD1 (6 bases). This CDR3 spans 11 amino acids. Trimming removed 6 bases from V and 6 bases from J, with 8 bases in between. Germline CDR1 is MNHNY and CDR2 is SVGAGI (reference sequence). In DNA form, the CDR3 reads TGTGCCAGCAGGGGGGACAATGGCTACACCTTC. Translated, it gives CASRGDNGYTF.

The chain has TRBV6-1 and TRBJ2-1; 11 bases line up with TRBD1. The CDR3 runs to 14 residues. After removal of 9 bases from V and 8 bases from J, the junction contained 9 bases not matched to a gene. Germline V gene data show CDR1 as MNHNS and CDR2 as SASEGT. CDR3 loop: CASSGTGGSYEQFF. Here the CDR3 DNA reads TGTGCCAGTTCCGGGACAGGGGGTAGCTATGAGCAGTTCTTC.

CDR3 loop: CSVDAATGELFF. CDR3 DNA: TGCAGCGTTGATGCGGCCACCGGGGAGCTGTTTTTT. V is TRBV29-1 and J is TRBJ2-2; D remains ambiguous. The V gene's germline CDR1 is SQVTM and CDR2 ANQGSEA. This CDR3 is 12 amino acids long. V lost 3 bases, J lost 4 bases, and 6 bases lay in between.

V usage is TRBV11-3 and J usage is TRBJ2-2, with 8 positions matching TRBD1. The J segment lost 0 bases and the V segment lost 5 bases, leaving 2 bases of the junction unmatched. Germline V gene sequence: CDR1 SGHNT, CDR2 YENEEA. CDR3 length: 15 amino acids. The CDR3 here is CASSKDRANTGELFF. Written as DNA, the CDR3 is TGTGCCAGCAGCAAGGACAGGGCGAACACCGGGGAGCTGTTTTTT.

The V and J genes are TRBV18 and TRBJ2-1; TRBD1 matches 8 bases. The CDR3 is made up of 15 amino acids. Germline V CDR1 and CDR2: KGHSH, LQKENI. After removal of 5 bases from V and 2 bases from J, the junction contained 5 bases not matched to a gene. CDR3 protein: CASSSGQGPYNEQFF. For the CDR3, the DNA is TGTGCCAGCTCATCTGGACAGGGCCCCTACAATGAGCAGTTCTTC.

The J gene is TRBJ2-2, the V gene TRBV28, with 7 bases identical to TRBD2. J lost 7 bases, V lost 6 bases, and 17 bases had no gene match. This CDR3 has 17 residues. Germline V gives CDR1 MDHEN, CDR2 SYDVKM. Here the CDR3 DNA reads TGTGCCAGCAGCCCAATCGATATAGCGGGCTGGGGCGGGGAGCTGTTTTTT. Protein product: CASSPIDIAGWGGELFF.

This chain joins TRBV4-1 and TRBJ2-5; 7 nucleotides match TRBD1. Germline-derived CDR1 and CDR2 are MGHRA and YSYEKL. Unmatched junction bases numbered 14, after V lost 5 bases and J lost 5 bases. The length of the CDR3 is 16 residues. The CDR3 coding sequence is TGCGCCAGCAGCAAAACTCCTACCACAGGGGTCGAGACCCAGTACTTC. It codes for CASSKTPTTGVETQYF.

The chain couples TRBV10-2 to TRBJ1-2; 8 bases match TRBD1. Germline assignment: CDR1 WSHSY and CDR2 SAAADI. This CDR3 contains 13 residues. V trimming: 6 bases; J trimming: 7 bases; junction bases outside the gene matches: 7. The CDR3 DNA follows: TGCGCCAGCAGGGACAGGGTCCCACCTGGCTACACCTTC. Protein product: CASRDRVPPGYTF.

V and J are TRBV5-1 and TRBJ2-1; a weak D match, TRBD2 (6 bases). In germline, CDR1 is SGHRS, CDR2 YFSETQ. V lost 1 base to trimming and J lost 4 bases, with 18 bases between them. The CDR3 loop spans 17 amino acids. The CDR3 loop is CASSLNPLANTYNEQFF. CDR3 sequence (DNA): TGCGCCAGCAGCTTGAATCCCCTAGCGAATACTTACAATGAGCAGTTCTTC.

The rearrangement links TRBV7-2 to TRBJ2-5; D perhaps matches TRBD1 (6 bases). Trimming took 5 bases from V and 1 from J, leaving 20 bases between them. CDR3 length: 17 residues. Germline loops: CDR1 SGHTA, CDR2 FQGNSA. CDR3 amino acids: CASSPGQLLNGQETQYF. The CDR3 coding sequence is TGTGCCAGCAGCCCGGGACAACTCTTAAATGGCCAAGAGACCCAGTACTTC. The full variable domain, completed using reference TRBV7-2 and TRBJ2-5, is GAGVSQSPSNKVTEKGKDVELRCDPISGHTALYWYRQSLGQGLEFLIYFQGNSAPDKSGLPSDRFSAERTGGSVSTLTIQRTQQEDSAVYLCASSPGQLLNGQETQYFGPGTRLLVL.

This chain uses TRBV6-6 with TRBJ1-4; 8 nucleotides match TRBD1. Trimming removed 8 bases from V and 6 bases from J; junction bases left unmatched: 8. This CDR3 has 14 residues. The germline gives CDR1 MNHNY, CDR2 SVGAGI (reference sequence). CDR3 DNA: TGTGCCAGCCGCCAGGGGACAGGATATGAAAAACTGTTTTTT. This gives the protein CASRQGTGYEKLFF.

V and J are TRBV4-3 and TRBJ1-5; D gene unclear. The V end was cut by 3 bases, the J end by 6 bases, with 6 bases between. There are 12 residues in the CDR3. Germline-derived CDR1 and CDR2 are LGHNA and YSLEER. CDR3 sequence reads: CASSHSGQPQHF. The CDR3 coding sequence is TGCGCCAGCAGCCATTCGGGTCAGCCCCAGCATTTT.

The chain recombines TRBV2 with TRBJ2-3, with D perhaps TRBD2 (5 bases). The V gene's germline CDR1 is SNHLY and CDR2 FYNNEI. V was pared by 2 bases and J by 2 bases, with 11 bases between. The CDR3 totals 15 residues. CDR3 DNA sequence: TGTGCCAGCAGTGAATTTCGGGGAAACACAGATACGCAGTATTTT. Encoded protein: CASSEFRGNTDTQYF.

V and J are TRBV19 and TRBJ2-1; 8 bases map to TRBD2. Germline assignment: CDR1 LNHDA and CDR2 SQIVND (reference sequence). CDR3 size: 15 residues. The J segment lost 3 bases and the V segment lost 2 bases, leaving 3 bases of the junction unmatched. The CDR3 sequence is CASSISLAGYNEQFF. The CDR3 DNA reads TGTGCCAGTAGTATATCCCTAGCGGGCTACAATGAGCAGTTCTTC.